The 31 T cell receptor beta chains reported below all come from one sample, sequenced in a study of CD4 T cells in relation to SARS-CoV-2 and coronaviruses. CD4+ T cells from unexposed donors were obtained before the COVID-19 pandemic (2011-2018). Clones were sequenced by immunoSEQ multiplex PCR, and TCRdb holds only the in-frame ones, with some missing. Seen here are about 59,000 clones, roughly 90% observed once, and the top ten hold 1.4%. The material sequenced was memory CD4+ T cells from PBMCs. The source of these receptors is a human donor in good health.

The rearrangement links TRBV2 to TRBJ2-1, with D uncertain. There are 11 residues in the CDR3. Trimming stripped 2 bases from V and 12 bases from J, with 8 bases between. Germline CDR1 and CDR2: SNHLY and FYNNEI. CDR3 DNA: TGTGCCAGCAGTGAACAGGTAGTGCAGTTCTTC. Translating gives CASSEQVVQFF.

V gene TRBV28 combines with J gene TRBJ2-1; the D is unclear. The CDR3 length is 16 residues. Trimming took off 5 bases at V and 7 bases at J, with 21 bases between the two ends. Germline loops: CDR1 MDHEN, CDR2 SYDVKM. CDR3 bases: TGTGCCAGCAGTCCCATTGAAGCCCCGTTCGGGAATGAGCAGTTCTTC. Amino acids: CASSPIEAPFGNEQFF. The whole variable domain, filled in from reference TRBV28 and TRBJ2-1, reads DVKVTQSSRYLVKRTGEKVFLECVQDMDHENMFWYRQDPGLGLRLIYFSYDVKMKEKGDIPEGYSVSREKKERFSLILESASTNQTSMYLCASSPIEAPFGNEQFFGPGTRLTVL.

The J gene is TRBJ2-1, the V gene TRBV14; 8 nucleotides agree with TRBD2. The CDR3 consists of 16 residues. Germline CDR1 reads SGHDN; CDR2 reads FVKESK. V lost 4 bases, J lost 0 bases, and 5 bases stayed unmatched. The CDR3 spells CASSLLSGGSYNEQFF. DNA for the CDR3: TGTGCCAGCAGCCTCCTAAGCGGGGGCTCCTACAATGAGCAGTTCTTC.

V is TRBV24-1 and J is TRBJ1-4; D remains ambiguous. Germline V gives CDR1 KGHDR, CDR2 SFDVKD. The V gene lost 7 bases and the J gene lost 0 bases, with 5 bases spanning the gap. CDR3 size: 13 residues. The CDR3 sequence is CATSGTTNEKLFF. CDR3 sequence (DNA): TGTGCCACCAGCGGGACAACTAATGAAAAACTGTTTTTT.

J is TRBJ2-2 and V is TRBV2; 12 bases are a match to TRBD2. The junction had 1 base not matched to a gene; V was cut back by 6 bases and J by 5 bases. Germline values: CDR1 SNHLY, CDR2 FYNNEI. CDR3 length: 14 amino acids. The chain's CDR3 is CASSGLAGTGELFF. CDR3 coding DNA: TGTGCCAGCAGCGGACTAGCGGGAACCGGGGAGCTGTTTTTT.

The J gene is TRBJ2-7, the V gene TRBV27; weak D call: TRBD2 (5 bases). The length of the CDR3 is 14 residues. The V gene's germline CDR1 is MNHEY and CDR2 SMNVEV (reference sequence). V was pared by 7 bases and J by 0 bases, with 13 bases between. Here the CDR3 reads CASKTSGSSYEQYF. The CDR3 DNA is TGTGCCAGCAAGACGTCGGGATCCTCCTACGAGCAGTACTTC.

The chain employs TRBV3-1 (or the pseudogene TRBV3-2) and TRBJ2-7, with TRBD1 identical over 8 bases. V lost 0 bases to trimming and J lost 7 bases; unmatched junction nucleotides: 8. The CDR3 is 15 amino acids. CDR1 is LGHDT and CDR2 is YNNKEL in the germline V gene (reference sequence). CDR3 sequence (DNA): TGTGCCAGCAGCCAAGATGGGGACAGGCTAAGGGAGCAGTACTTC. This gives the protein CASSQDGDRLREQYF.

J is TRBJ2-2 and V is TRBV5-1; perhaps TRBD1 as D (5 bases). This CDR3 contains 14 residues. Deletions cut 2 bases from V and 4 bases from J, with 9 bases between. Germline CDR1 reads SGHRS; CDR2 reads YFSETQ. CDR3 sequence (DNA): TGCGCCAGCAGCTTAGACAGTTCCACCGGGGAGCTGTTTTTT. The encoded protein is CASSLDSSTGELFF.

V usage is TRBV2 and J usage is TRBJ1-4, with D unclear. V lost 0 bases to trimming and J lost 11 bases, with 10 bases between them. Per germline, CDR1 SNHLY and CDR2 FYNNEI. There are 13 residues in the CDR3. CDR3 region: CASSEASTTKLFF. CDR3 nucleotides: TGTGCCAGCAGTGAAGCTTCGACGACGAAACTGTTTTTT.

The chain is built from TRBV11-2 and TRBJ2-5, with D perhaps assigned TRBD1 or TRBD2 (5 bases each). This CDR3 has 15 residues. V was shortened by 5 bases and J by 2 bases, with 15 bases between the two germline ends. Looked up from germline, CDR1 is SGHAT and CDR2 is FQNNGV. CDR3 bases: TGTGCCAGCAGCGTGGTCGGGGCGGTTCAAGAGACCCAGTACTTC. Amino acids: CASSVVGAVQETQYF. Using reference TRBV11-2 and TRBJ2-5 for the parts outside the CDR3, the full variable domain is EAGVAQSPRYKIIEKRQSVAFWCNPISGHATLYWYQQILGQGPKLLIQFQNNGVVDDSQLPKDRFSAERLKGVDSTLKIQPAKLEDSAVYLCASSVVGAVQETQYFGPGTRLLVL.

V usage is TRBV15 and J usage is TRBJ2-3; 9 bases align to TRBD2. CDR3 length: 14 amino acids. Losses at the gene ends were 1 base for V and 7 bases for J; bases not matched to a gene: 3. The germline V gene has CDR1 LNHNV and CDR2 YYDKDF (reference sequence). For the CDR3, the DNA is TGTGCCACCAGCAGAGCGGCGGGAGGGTATACGCAGTATTTT. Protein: CATSRAAGGYTQYF.

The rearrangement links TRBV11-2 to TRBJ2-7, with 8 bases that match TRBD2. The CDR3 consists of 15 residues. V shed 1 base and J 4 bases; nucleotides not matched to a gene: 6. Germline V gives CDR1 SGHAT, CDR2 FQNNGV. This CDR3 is CASSLGREGHYEQYF. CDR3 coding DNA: TGTGCCAGCAGCTTAGGACGGGAGGGCCATTACGAGCAGTACTTC.

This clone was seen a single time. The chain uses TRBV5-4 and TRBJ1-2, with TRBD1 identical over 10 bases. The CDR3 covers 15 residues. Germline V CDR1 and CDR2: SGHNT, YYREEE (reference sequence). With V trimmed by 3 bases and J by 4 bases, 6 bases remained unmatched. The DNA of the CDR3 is TGTGCCAGCAGCTCGGGGGGGGACAGGGGCTATGGCTACACCTTC. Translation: CASSSGGDRGYGYTF.

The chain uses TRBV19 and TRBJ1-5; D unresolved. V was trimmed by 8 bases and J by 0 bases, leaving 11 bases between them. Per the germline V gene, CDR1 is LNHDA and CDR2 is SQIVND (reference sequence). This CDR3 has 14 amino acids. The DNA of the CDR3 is TGTGCCAGTCGGACGGACGATAGCAATCAGCCCCAGCATTTT. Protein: CASRTDDSNQPQHF.

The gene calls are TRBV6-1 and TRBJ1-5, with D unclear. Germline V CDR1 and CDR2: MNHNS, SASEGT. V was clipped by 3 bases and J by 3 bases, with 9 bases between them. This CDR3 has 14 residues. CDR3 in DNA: TGTGCCAGCAGTGAGGCAAGACTCAATCAGCCCCAGCATTTT. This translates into CASSEARLNQPQHF.

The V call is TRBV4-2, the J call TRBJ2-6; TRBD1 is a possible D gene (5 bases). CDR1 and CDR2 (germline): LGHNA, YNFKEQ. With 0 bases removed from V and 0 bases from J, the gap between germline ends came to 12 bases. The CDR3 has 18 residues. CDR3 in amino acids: CASSQEVIGDSGANVLTF. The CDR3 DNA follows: TGTGCCAGCAGCCAAGAGGTAATAGGGGACTCTGGGGCCAACGTCCTGACTTTC.

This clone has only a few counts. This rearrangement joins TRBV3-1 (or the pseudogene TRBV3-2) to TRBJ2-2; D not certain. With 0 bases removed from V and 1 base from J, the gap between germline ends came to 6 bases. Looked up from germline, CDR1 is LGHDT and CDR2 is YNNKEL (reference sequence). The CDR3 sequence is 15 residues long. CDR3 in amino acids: CASSQDSRNTGELFF. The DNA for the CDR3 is TGTGCCAGCAGCCAAGATAGCAGGAACACCGGGGAGCTGTTTTTT.

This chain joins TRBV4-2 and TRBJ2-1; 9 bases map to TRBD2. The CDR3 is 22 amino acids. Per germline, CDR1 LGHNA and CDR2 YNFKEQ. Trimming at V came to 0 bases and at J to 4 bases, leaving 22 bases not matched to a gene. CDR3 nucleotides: TGTGCCAGCAGCCAAGATGAGCCCCGCGGGAGGGCCGGGACTAGGACATACAATGAGCAGTTCTTC. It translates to CASSQDEPRGRAGTRTYNEQFF.

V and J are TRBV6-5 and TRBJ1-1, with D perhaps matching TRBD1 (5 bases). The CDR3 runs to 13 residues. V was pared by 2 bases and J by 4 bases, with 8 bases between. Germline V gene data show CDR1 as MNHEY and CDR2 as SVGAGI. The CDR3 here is CASSYGGVTEAFF. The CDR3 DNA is TGTGCCAGCAGTTACGGGGGGGTCACTGAAGCTTTCTTT.

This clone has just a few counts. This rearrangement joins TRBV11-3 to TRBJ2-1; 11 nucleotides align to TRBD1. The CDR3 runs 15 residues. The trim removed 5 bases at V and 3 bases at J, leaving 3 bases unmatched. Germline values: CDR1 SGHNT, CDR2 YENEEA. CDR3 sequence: CASSPGTGGYNEQFF. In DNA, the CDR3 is TGTGCCAGCAGCCCCGGGACAGGGGGCTACAATGAGCAGTTCTTC.

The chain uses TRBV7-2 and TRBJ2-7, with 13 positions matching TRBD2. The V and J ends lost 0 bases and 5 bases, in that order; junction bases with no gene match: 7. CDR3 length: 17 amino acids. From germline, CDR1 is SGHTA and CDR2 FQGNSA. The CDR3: CASSLARTSGRTHEQYF. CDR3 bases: TGTGCCAGCAGCTTAGCGAGGACTAGCGGGAGAACCCACGAGCAGTACTTC.

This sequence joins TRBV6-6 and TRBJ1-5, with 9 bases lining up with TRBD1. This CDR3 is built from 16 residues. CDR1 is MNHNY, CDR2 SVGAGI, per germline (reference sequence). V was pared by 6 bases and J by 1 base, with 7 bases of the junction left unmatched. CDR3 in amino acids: CASRHTGTGSNQPQHF. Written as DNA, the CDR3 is TGTGCCAGCAGACACACCGGGACAGGGAGCAATCAGCCCCAGCATTTT.

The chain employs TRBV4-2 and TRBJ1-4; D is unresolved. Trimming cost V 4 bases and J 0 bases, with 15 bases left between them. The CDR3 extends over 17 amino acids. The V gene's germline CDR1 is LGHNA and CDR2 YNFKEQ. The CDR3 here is CASSPLGRMATNEKLFF. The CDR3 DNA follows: TGTGCCAGCAGCCCATTGGGCAGGATGGCAACTAATGAAAAACTGTTTTTT.

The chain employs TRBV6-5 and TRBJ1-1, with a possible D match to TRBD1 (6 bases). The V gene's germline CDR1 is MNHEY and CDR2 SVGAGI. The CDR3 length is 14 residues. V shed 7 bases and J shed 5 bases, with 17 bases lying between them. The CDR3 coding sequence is TGTGCCAGCAATCCGACAGGCCGAGGGACTGAAGCTTTCTTT. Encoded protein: CASNPTGRGTEAFF.

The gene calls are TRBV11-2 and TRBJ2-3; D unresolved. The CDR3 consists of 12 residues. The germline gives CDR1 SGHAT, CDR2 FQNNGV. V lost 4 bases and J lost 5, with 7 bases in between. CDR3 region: CASSSGIDTQYF. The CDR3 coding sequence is TGTGCCAGCAGCTCCGGAATAGATACGCAGTATTTT.

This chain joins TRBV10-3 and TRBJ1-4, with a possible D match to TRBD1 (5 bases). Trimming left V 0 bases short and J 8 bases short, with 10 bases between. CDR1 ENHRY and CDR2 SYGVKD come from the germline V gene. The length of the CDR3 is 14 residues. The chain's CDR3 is CAISESPGWEKLFF. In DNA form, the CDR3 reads TGTGCCATCAGTGAGTCCCCAGGGTGGGAAAAACTGTTTTTT.

The CDR3, as DNA: TGTGCCAGCGGACGGGGGGCAGGGTACGAGCAGTACTTC. Its protein is CASGRGAGYEQYF. The J gene is TRBJ2-7, the V gene TRBV12-3 or TRBV12-4, with a weak D call TRBD2 (7 bases). CDR3 length: 13 residues. The V end was cut by 8 bases, the J end by 4 bases, with 15 bases between.

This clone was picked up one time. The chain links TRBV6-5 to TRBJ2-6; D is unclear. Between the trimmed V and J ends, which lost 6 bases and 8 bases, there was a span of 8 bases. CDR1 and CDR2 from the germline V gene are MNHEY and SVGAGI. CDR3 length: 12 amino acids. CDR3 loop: CASRDWPNVLTF. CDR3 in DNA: TGTGCCAGCAGGGATTGGCCCAACGTCCTGACTTTC.

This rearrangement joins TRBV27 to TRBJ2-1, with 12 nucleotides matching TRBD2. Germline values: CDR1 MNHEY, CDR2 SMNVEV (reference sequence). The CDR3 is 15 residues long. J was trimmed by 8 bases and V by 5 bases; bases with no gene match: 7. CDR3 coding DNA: TGTGCCAGCAGTCCCGGACTAGCGGGAAGGGATGAGCAGTTCTTC. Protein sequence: CASSPGLAGRDEQFF.

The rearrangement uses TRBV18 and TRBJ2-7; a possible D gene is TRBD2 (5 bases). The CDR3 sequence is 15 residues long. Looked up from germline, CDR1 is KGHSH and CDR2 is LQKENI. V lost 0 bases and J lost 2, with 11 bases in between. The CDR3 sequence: CASSPPRGLTYEQYF. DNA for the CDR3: TGTGCCAGCTCACCACCCCGCGGGCTAACCTACGAGCAGTACTTC.

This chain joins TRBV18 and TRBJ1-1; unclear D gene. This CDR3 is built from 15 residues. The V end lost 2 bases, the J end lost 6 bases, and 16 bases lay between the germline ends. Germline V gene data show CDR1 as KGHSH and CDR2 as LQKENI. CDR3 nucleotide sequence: TGTGCCAGCTCACCAGAAGTCGCCAAGGGCCCTGAAGCTTTCTTT. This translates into CASSPEVAKGPEAFF.